The 18 T cell receptor beta chains below were found in one sample sequenced in a study of monozygotic twins with inflammatory bowel disease. TCRdb re-called the 5' RACE reads and catalogs CDR3 proteins one per entry, DNA excluded. Its table lists 200,000 to 250,000 distinct CDR3 sequences. Sequences were obtained from blood. Receptors originate from a human donor with ulcerative colitis or Crohn's disease, or a healthy co-twin of an affected twin (not recorded which).

This sequence joins TRBV11-2 and TRBJ2-3; the TCRdb D gene call, TRBD2, has no DNA to confirm it. Germline V gene sequence: CDR1 SGHAT, CDR2 FQNNGV. CDR3 length: 15 residues. The CDR3 here is CASSLGRTSGDTQYF.

The chain is built from TRBV19 and TRBJ1-5; TCRdb returns TRBD1, unconfirmable since there is no DNA. Germline V lookup: CDR1 LNHDA, CDR2 SQIVND (reference sequence). There are 15 residues in the CDR3. The CDR3 here is CASSYAQGAFQPQHF.

V is TRBV2 and J is TRBJ1-5; there is no DNA to check the TCRdb D call of TRBD1. In germline, CDR1 is SNHLY, CDR2 FYNNEI. The CDR3 length is 13 residues. Here the CDR3 reads CASDQGRNQPQHF.

The chain is built from TRBV3-1 and TRBJ1-1. Germline loops: CDR1 LGHDT, CDR2 YNNKEL (reference sequence). The CDR3 has 11 residues. CDR3 sequence: CASSRGSAAFF.

The gene calls are TRBV12-3 or TRBV12-4 and TRBJ2-7; TCRdb outputs TRBD1, but without DNA this stays unchecked. The CDR3 covers 14 residues. CDR3 in amino acids: CASSLRDTYYEQYF.

The chain's CDR3 is CASSQDAGALETQYF. This chain uses TRBV4-3 with TRBJ2-5; TCRdb names TRBD1, which stays unverified in the absence of DNA. Germline V gives CDR1 LGHNA, CDR2 YSLEER. The CDR3 length is 15 residues.

The CDR3 loop reads CASSRLLAGELFF. This chain joins TRBV12-3 or TRBV12-4 and TRBJ2-2; TCRdb outputs TRBD2, but without DNA this stays unchecked. This CDR3 is built from 13 residues.

The rearrangement links TRBV12-3 or TRBV12-4 to TRBJ2-3; TCRdb lists TRBD1, though no DNA is available to test this call. The CDR3 runs to 15 residues. CDR3 sequence reads: CASRPPRTPGDTQYF.

The chain is built from TRBV12-3 or TRBV12-4 and TRBJ2-2; TCRdb picks TRBD2, but there is no DNA to check that call. The CDR3 extends over 13 amino acids. The CDR3 here is CAALKWEHGELFF.

This chain uses TRBV29-1 with TRBJ2-7. Germline lookup yields CDR1 SQVTM and CDR2 ANQGSEA. This CDR3 is built from 14 residues. This CDR3 reads CSVGSLGDSYEQYF.

The chain couples TRBV5-5 to TRBJ2-3; TCRdb selects TRBD1, and the lack of DNA leaves this call unchecked. The CDR3 sequence is 15 residues long. The germline CDR1 and CDR2 sequences are SGHKS and YYEKEE (reference sequence). The CDR3 region is CASSGTGEGTDTQYF.

The V call is TRBV6-1, the J call TRBJ2-5; the TRBD1 assignment by TCRdb is unverifiable without DNA. CDR3 length equals 15 residues. Germline CDR1 and CDR2: MNHNS and SASEGT. This chain's CDR3 is CASGPAQGAPKTQYF.

The chain is built from TRBV27 and TRBJ2-3; TCRdb's D gene call, TRBD1, goes unchecked for lack of DNA. Germline V gives CDR1 MNHEY, CDR2 SMNVEV (reference sequence). CDR3 length equals 15 residues. This CDR3 reads CASRQQGALADTQYF.

The chain carries TRBV15 and TRBJ2-2; TCRdb picks TRBD1, but there is no DNA to check that call. This CDR3 has 16 residues. Germline V gene lookup returns CDR1 LNHNV and CDR2 YYDKDF (reference sequence). The CDR3 sequence: CATSRGGSGGTGELFF.

The chain is built from TRBV6-1 and TRBJ2-2. Germline CDR1 is MNHNS and CDR2 is SASEGT. The CDR3 sequence is 16 residues long. The CDR3 loop is CASSDSVKFITGELFF.

The chain uses TRBV7-3 and TRBJ2-3; the D call from TCRdb, TRBD1, cannot be confirmed without DNA. Per germline, CDR1 SGHTA and CDR2 FQGTGA. The CDR3 runs to 13 residues. The CDR3 reads CASSLSPGDTQYF.

The J gene is TRBJ2-1, the V gene TRBV7-9; the D call of TRBD1 rests on TCRdb alone, since no DNA is present to check it. This CDR3 is built from 14 residues. In germline, CDR1 is SEHNR, CDR2 FQNEAQ (reference sequence). The CDR3: CASSKQVTYNEQFF.

This chain uses TRBV12-3 or TRBV12-4 with TRBJ1-5; TCRdb reports TRBD1, a call that lacks DNA to check it against. There are 15 residues in the CDR3. CDR3: CSSSLADSSNQPQHF.